This TCR beta chain was observed in a study of T cell responses to AZD1222 COVID-19 vaccine. Only in-frame clones appear in the TCRdb table, and some are missing; sequencing was by immunoSEQ multiplex PCR. This repertoire shows 150,000 to 200,000 clones, approximately 92% found once; its top ten account for 2.6%. Germline V lookup: CDR1 SGHRS, CDR2 YFSETQ. This CDR3 contains 15 residues. The V gene lost 2 bases and the J gene lost 4 bases, with 14 bases spanning the gap. This chain links TRBV5-1 with TRBJ2-3; tentatively, D is TRBD1 (6 bases). The sample was peripheral blood, taken on day 0 of AZD1222 vaccination. This clonotype was sampled from an adult in good health. CDR3 loop: CASSFGSGAPDTQYF. The CDR3 bases are TGCGCCAGCAGCTTTGGGTCAGGGGCCCCAGATACGCAGTATTTT.